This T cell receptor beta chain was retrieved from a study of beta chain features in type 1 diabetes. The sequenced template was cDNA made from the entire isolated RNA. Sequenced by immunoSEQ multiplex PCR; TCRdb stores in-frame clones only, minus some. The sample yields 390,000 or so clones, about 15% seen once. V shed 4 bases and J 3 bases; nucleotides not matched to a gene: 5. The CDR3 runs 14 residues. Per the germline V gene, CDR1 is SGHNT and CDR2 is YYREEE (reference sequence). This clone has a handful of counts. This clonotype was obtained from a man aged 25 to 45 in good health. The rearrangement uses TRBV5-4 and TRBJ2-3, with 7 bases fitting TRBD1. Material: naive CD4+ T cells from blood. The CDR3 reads CASSPRTGTDTQYF. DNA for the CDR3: TGTGCCAGCAGCCCCAGGACAGGTACAGATACGCAGTATTTT. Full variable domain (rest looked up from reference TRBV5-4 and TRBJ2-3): ETGVTQSPTHLIKTRGQQVTLRCSSQSGHNTVSWYQQALGQGPQFIFQYYREEENGRGNFPPRFSGLQFPNYSSELNVNALELDDSALYLCASSPRTGTDTQYFGPGTRLTVL.